Listed below are T cell receptor beta chains from one sample, sequenced in a study of Graves' ophthalmopathy and Graves' hyperthyroidism. Each CDR3 protein is one row after TCRdb ran MiXCR on the multiplex PCR reads. Of 230,000 or so distinct CDR3 sequences detected, around 42% appear once; the ten largest clones hold around 47%. Sequencing used peripheral blood. The receptors were sampled from an adult man with Graves' ophthalmopathy. Both conserved end residues are part of each CDR3. The D gene is left open where the match is weak. Some rows mark clone size as missing; the rest say once, few, many or name a class of expanded clone.

V gene	CDR3 length	D gene	J gene	clone size	CDR3 protein	CDR3 DNA
TRBV29-1	11	.	TRBJ1-4	many	CSVGKDEKLFF	TGCAGCGTTGGAAAGGATGAAAAACTGTTTTTT
TRBV2	16	TRBD2	TRBJ2-7	.	CASSEETSGNSYEQYF	TGTGCCAGCAGTGAGGAGACTAGCGGGAACTCCTACGAGCAGTACTTC
TRBV3-1	15	TRBD1	TRBJ1-5	.	CASSQGGQGKQPQHF	TGTGCCAGCAGCCAAGGAGGACAGGGTAAGCAGCCCCAGCATTTT
TRBV12-3/TRBV12-4	11	.	TRBJ1-2	.	CASSGKLGYTF	TGTGCCAGCAGTGGGAAGTTGGGCTACACCTTC
TRBV7-9	13	.	TRBJ2-7	.	CASSVTTTYEQYF	TGTGCCAGCTCAGTTACAACGACCTACGAGCAGTACTTC
TRBV6-1	15	.	TRBJ2-5	.	CASSYSSGFGETQYF	TGTGCCAGCAGTTACTCGAGTGGTTTCGGTGAGACCCAGTACTTC
TRBV2	15	TRBD1	TRBJ1-6	.	CASNTGTGGNSPLHF	TGTGCCAGCAATACCGGGACAGGAGGCAATTCACCCCTCCACTTT
TRBV29-1	11	.	TRBJ2-5	.	CSVVYQETQYF	TGCAGCGTTGTTTACCAAGAGACCCAGTACTTC
TRBV19	16	TRBD1	TRBJ1-3	.	CASSSSGGGSGNTIYF	TGTGCCAGTAGTTCCTCAGGGGGTGGTTCTGGAAACACCATATATTTT
TRBV7-3	15	TRBD1	TRBJ1-1	.	CASSLQGAGNTEAFF	TGTGCCAGCAGCTTACAGGGGGCAGGGAACACTGAAGCTTTCTTT
TRBV28	14	.	TRBJ2-7	.	CASSPPPFSYEQYF	TGTGCCAGCAGCCCCCCCCCATTTTCCTACGAGCAGTACTTC
TRBV15	18	TRBD1	TRBJ1-2	.	CATSPSGEGTGAVSFYTF	TGTGCCACCAGCCCCTCGGGGGAAGGCACAGGGGCTGTCTCCTTCTACACCTTC
TRBV10-1	17	TRBD1	TRBJ2-5	.	CASGPRGGTGGVETQYF	TGCGCCAGCGGACCCAGAGGGGGGACAGGGGGCGTGGAGACCCAGTACTTC
TRBV5-1	16	TRBD1	TRBJ1-6	.	CASGPGDRGRNSPLHF	TGCGCCAGCGGACCCGGAGACAGGGGTCGGAATTCACCCCTCCACTTT
TRBV20-1	13	TRBD1	TRBJ1-2	.	CSAYGQGAKSYTF	TGCAGTGCGTACGGACAGGGGGCTAAGAGCTACACCTTC
TRBV2	14	.	TRBJ1-2	many	CASSSQGSNYGYTF	TGTGCCAGCAGCTCTCAGGGCTCTAACTATGGCTACACCTTC
TRBV25-1	13	.	TRBJ1-1	.	CASSPVVSRRPFF	TGTGCCAGCAGTCCCGTGGTTAGTAGGAGGCCTTTCTTT
TRBV10-2	14	TRBD1	TRBJ2-5	.	CASKRGTGGETQYF	TGCGCCAGCAAAAGGGGGACAGGGGGCGAGACCCAGTACTTC
TRBV7-2	13	.	TRBJ2-7	.	CASGVGRAYEQYF	TGTGCCAGCGGGGTGGGCCGGGCCTACGAGCAGTACTTC
TRBV29-1	14	.	TRBJ1-1	.	CSVVVGGRGTEAFF	TGCAGCGTTGTTGTTGGGGGACGGGGCACTGAAGCTTTCTTT
TRBV10-3	16	.	TRBJ1-1	.	CAISERRADMNTEAFF	TGTGCCATCAGTGAGAGGCGGGCAGATATGAACACTGAAGCTTTCTTT
TRBV7-2	14	.	TRBJ1-5	.	CASSSRDIGTPQHF	TGTGCCAGCAGCTCCCGGGACATCGGAACGCCCCAGCATTTT
TRBV20-1	13	TRBD1	TRBJ2-7	.	CSATRTGGYEQYF	TGCAGTGCTACGCGGACAGGGGGCTACGAGCAGTACTTC
TRBV7-9	16	.	TRBJ1-5	.	CASSPGGSYSNQPQHF	TGCGCCAGCAGCCCCGGAGGCAGTTATAGCAATCAGCCCCAGCATTTT
TRBV6-5	12	.	TRBJ2-7	few	CASSPGVGEQYF	TGTGCCAGCAGCCCAGGGGTCGGCGAGCAGTACTTC
TRBV10-3	13	TRBD1	TRBJ2-2	few	CATQGTATGELFF	TGTGCCACCCAAGGGACAGCTACCGGGGAGCTGTTTTTT
TRBV5-4	15	.	TRBJ1-3	.	CASSLDRTAGNTIYF	TGTGCCAGCAGCTTGGATCGGACAGCTGGAAACACCATATATTTT
TRBV10-1	15	TRBD1	TRBJ1-1	.	CASSADRGMNTEASF	TGCGCCAGCAGTGCGGACAGGGGAATGAACACTGAAGCTTCCTTT
TRBV2	13	.	TRBJ1-1	.	CASLQEANTEAFF	TGTGCCAGCCTGCAGGAGGCGAACACTGAAGCTTTCTTT
TRBV11-2	16	TRBD1	TRBJ1-1	.	CASSRRQTGGAAEAFF	TGTGCCAGCAGTCGGAGGCAGACAGGGGGCGCCGCTGAAGCTTTCTTT
TRBV6-5	15	.	TRBJ1-6	.	CASSTQSSYNSPLHF	TGTGCCAGCAGTACCCAGAGCTCCTATAATTCACCCCTCCACTTT
TRBV5-1	13	.	TRBJ2-7	few	CASSLDRTYEQYF	TGCGCCAGCAGCTTGGACCGAACCTACGAGCAGTACTTC
TRBV20-1	15	TRBD1	TRBJ2-7	few	CSAPQRQGVGYEQYF	TGCAGTGCCCCCCAAAGACAGGGGGTAGGGTACGAGCAGTACTTC
TRBV6-5	15	.	TRBJ2-6	few	CASSRTGSGANVLTF	TGTGCCAGCAGTCGAACAGGGTCTGGGGCCAACGTCCTGACTTTC
TRBV6-6	12	.	TRBJ1-1	few	CASMRRETKAFF	TGTGCCAGCATGCGGCGGGAAACTAAAGCTTTCTTT
TRBV29-1	13	.	TRBJ1-5	.	CSVREGGRQPQHF	TGCAGCGTCCGGGAGGGCGGTCGGCAGCCCCAGCATTTT
TRBV29-1	13	TRBD2	TRBJ2-5	many	CSVVGRGRETQYF	TGCAGCGTTGTGGGGAGGGGAAGGGAGACCCAGTACTTC
TRBV29-1	12	.	TRBJ2-2	.	CSVRTVGGELFF	TGCAGCGTCCGGACAGTGGGCGGGGAGCTGTTTTTT